These 30 T cell receptor beta chains share one sample of origin, sequenced in a study of CD8+CD57+ T cells in acquired aplastic anemia. Genomic DNA was employed as the template in profiling TCR beta VDJ and CDR3. TCRdb re-called the reads through MiXCR, storing one row per CDR3 protein. The sample lists a few hundred thousand distinct CDR3 sequences; roughly three fifths were seen once. Sequenced: sorted CD4+, CD8+, or CD8+CD57+ T cells (not recorded which) from PBMCs. The receptor source for this set is a human donor with severe aplastic anemia or a healthy control (not recorded which).

CDR3: CASSLVGDGDQPQHF. Here the CDR3 DNA reads TGTGCCAGCAGCTTAGTCGGAGATGGTGATCAGCCCCAGCATTTT. This chain connects TRBV7-4 to TRBJ1-5; D is ambiguous. This CDR3 spans 15 amino acids. The V end was cut by 1 base, the J end by 5 bases, with 12 bases between. From germline, CDR1 is SGHVT and CDR2 SQSDAQ.

The chain is built from TRBV20-1 and TRBJ2-5; D not resolved. The ends were cut back, 5 bases at V and 7 bases at J, with 11 bases in the middle. The CDR3 has 11 residues. The germline CDR1 and CDR2 sequences are DFQATT and SNEGSKA (reference sequence). The CDR3 DNA follows: TGCAGTGCTGGACCCCGAGGGACCCAGTACTTC. Translating it yields CSAGPRGTQYF.

This clonotype appeared many times. V and J are TRBV6-5 and TRBJ1-3; D is uncertain. Trimming pared 8 bases from V and 3 bases from J, leaving 8 bases between. This CDR3 is 12 amino acids long. The V gene's germline CDR1 is MNHEY and CDR2 SVGAGI. The CDR3 sequence is CASRKDGNTIYF. The CDR3 DNA reads as TGTGCCAGCCGTAAAGATGGAAACACCATATATTTT.

This clonotype was counted between two and nine times. The chain links TRBV19 to TRBJ1-1; D gene ambiguous. The length of the CDR3 is 11 residues. Germline V gene lookup returns CDR1 LNHDA and CDR2 SQIVND (reference sequence). The germline V and J ends were trimmed by 6 bases and 6 bases, with 8 bases remaining between them. CDR3 loop: CASRIRAEAFF. CDR3 in DNA: TGTGCCAGTAGGATTCGGGCTGAAGCTTTCTTT.

This sequence joins TRBV19 and TRBJ2-2, with D unresolved. The V gene lost 0 bases and the J gene lost 0 bases, with 8 bases spanning the gap. Per the germline V gene, CDR1 is LNHDA and CDR2 is SQIVND (reference sequence). This CDR3 is built from 16 residues. This chain's CDR3 is CASSIDQAPNTGELFF. In nucleotides, the CDR3 is TGTGCCAGTAGTATAGATCAGGCCCCGAACACCGGGGAGCTGTTTTTT.

On this clonotype itself: A much larger clone differs from this one at a single base, so this may be a read error. The rearrangement links TRBV10-2 to TRBJ2-3; weak D call: TRBD2 (6 bases). CDR3 size: 15 residues. Germline CDR1 WSHSY, CDR2 SAAADI. Written as DNA, the CDR3 is TGTGCCAGCAGTGAATCTGGTTCTAGCGCAGATACGCAGTATTTT. It encodes CASSESGSSADTQYF.

Details on this clonotype: This clone may be a read error of a much larger clone one base away. Since no conserved phenylalanine or tryptophan closes the CDR3, a read error is the likely cause. The chain recombines TRBV5-1 with TRBJ2-3, with 7 nucleotides matching TRBD2. V dropped 3 bases and J dropped 2; count of bases not matched to a gene: 9. This CDR3 comprises 16 residues. Germline values: CDR1 SGHRS, CDR2 YFSETQ. CDR3 region: CASSYGGVTHTDTQYY. The DNA for the CDR3 is TGCGCCAGCAGCTATGGGGGGGTAACACACACAGATACGCAGTATTAT.

Note on this clonotype: In this CDR3 the conserved last residue, phenylalanine or tryptophan, is missing, so a read error is likely. The CDR3 protein is CASSQDLGQTLNSPLHS. In DNA, the CDR3 is TGTGCCAGCAGCCAAGATCTAGGACAGACGCTAAATTCACCCCTCCACTCC. J is TRBJ1-6 and V is TRBV11-2, with D tentatively TRBD1 (6 bases). V gave up 5 bases and J gave up 7 bases, with 21 bases separating them. The CDR3 spans 17 residues. Germline V lookup: CDR1 SGHAT, CDR2 FQNNGV.

Concerning this clonotype itself: A much larger clone lies one base from this, so it may be a read error. The chain carries TRBV7-6 and TRBJ1-5; D ambiguous. Per germline, CDR1 SGHVS and CDR2 FNYEAQ. V gave up 6 bases and J gave up 7 bases, with 19 bases separating them. This CDR3 comprises 15 residues. CDR3 region: CASSYSVGTGQPQHF. The CDR3 DNA sequence: TGTGCCAGCAGTTACTCGGTCGGCACGGGGCAGCCCCAGCATTTT.

This clonotype occurred many times. The chain couples TRBV5-1 to TRBJ2-7, with 10 nucleotides matching TRBD2. V dropped 3 bases and J dropped 9; count of bases not matched to a gene: 9. CDR3 length: 14 amino acids. Per germline, CDR1 SGHRS and CDR2 YFSETQ. DNA for the CDR3: TGCGCCAGCAGCTCAGAGCGGGGGGGCTCTGGGCAGTACTTC. Amino acids: CASSSERGGSGQYF.

Note on this clonotype: Germline is not matched at one junction end, which may reflect a read error. The gene calls are TRBV5-5 and TRBJ2-5; 7 bases are a match to TRBD1. The CDR3 is made up of 15 amino acids. The germline gives CDR1 SGHKS, CDR2 YYEKEE (reference sequence). The CDR3 reads CASSLSPTGTETQYF. The CDR3 DNA reads as TGCGCCAGCAGCTTGTCCCCGACAGGGACAGAGACCCAGTACTTC.

V is TRBV5-1 and J is TRBJ1-1, with D perhaps matching TRBD1 (5 bases). Germline V lookup: CDR1 SGHRS, CDR2 YFSETQ. Trimming removed 4 bases at V and 7 bases at J, with 8 bases between. The CDR3 loop spans 11 amino acids. The CDR3 protein is CASSEGVEAFF. The CDR3 DNA follows: TGCGCCAGCAGCGAAGGGGTTGAAGCTTTCTTT.

This clonotype has only a few counts. The rearrangement links TRBV29-1 to TRBJ1-2; 9 bases align to TRBD1. The CDR3 covers 13 residues. Germline loops: CDR1 SQVTM, CDR2 ANQGSEA. CDR3 region: CIIQTGQGYGYTF. CDR3 in DNA: TGCATCATACAGACGGGACAGGGCTATGGCTACACCTTC.

This clonotype has ten or more counts. The chain is built from TRBV11-3 and TRBJ2-2; 7 bases line up with TRBD2. Trimming took 1 base from V and 0 from J; bases not matched to a gene: 20. The CDR3 spans 22 residues. Germline CDR1 is SGHNT and CDR2 is YENEEA. DNA for the CDR3: TGTGCCAGCAGCTTAGCCGGGTTGCGCCCATTCAGCGGGGATACGAACACCGGGGAGCTGTTTTTT. The encoded protein is CASSLAGLRPFSGDTNTGELFF. Full variable domain (missing parts from reference TRBV11-3 and TRBJ2-2): EAGVVQSPRYKIIEKKQPVAFWCNPISGHNTLYWYLQNLGQGPELLIRYENEEAVDDSQLPKDRFSAERLKGVDSTLKIQPAELGDSAVYLCASSLAGLRPFSGDTNTGELFFGEGSRLTVL.

This clonotype showed up many times. The chain couples TRBV20-1 to TRBJ2-3; possibly TRBD1 or TRBD2 for D (5 bases each). This CDR3 spans 18 amino acids. Germline CDR1 is DFQATT and CDR2 is SNEGSKA (reference sequence). Trimming cost V 3 bases and J 0 bases, with 22 bases left between them. This CDR3 is CSASQLGTGRTSTDTQYF. DNA for the CDR3: TGCAGTGCTAGTCAATTGGGGACGGGGCGAACTAGCACAGATACGCAGTATTTT.

The J gene is TRBJ1-4, the V gene TRBV15, with D possibly TRBD1 on 6 matching bases. CDR3 length: 18 amino acids. V lost 5 bases, J lost 0 bases, and 19 bases lay in between. Germline V CDR1 and CDR2: LNHNV, YYDKDF (reference sequence). The CDR3 here is CATSLAGHPSATNEKLFF. As DNA, the CDR3 is TGTGCCACCAGCTTGGCGGGACACCCCTCTGCAACTAATGAAAAACTGTTTTTT.

This sequence joins TRBV19 and TRBJ2-7, with D possibly being TRBD1 or TRBD2 (6 bases each). Trimming cost V 4 bases and J 2 bases, with 9 bases left between them. The CDR3 is 13 residues long. Germline lookup yields CDR1 LNHDA and CDR2 SQIVND (reference sequence). Here the CDR3 reads CASSTGAPYEQYF. Written as DNA, the CDR3 is TGTGCCAGTAGTACGGGGGCGCCCTACGAGCAGTACTTC.

This chain uses TRBV2 with TRBJ1-2, with 9 bases lining up with TRBD1. The CDR3 runs to 12 residues. From germline, CDR1 is SNHLY and CDR2 FYNNEI. V lost 8 bases, J lost 8 bases, and 6 bases stayed unmatched. The CDR3 spells CASVEGTGGYTF. CDR3 coding DNA: TGTGCCAGCGTCGAAGGGACAGGGGGCTACACCTTC. The full variable domain, rest sourced from reference TRBV2 and TRBJ1-2, is EPEVTQTPSHQVTQMGQEVILRCVPISNHLYFYWYRQILGQKVEFLVSFYNNEISEKSEIFDDQFSVERPDGSNFTLKIRSTKLEDSAMYFCASVEGTGGYTFGSGTRLTVV.

This clonotype was detected only a few times. The gene calls are TRBV19 and TRBJ2-7; D is possibly TRBD1 (6 bases). Germline assignment: CDR1 LNHDA and CDR2 SQIVND (reference sequence). Trimming removed 8 bases at V and 0 bases at J, with 14 bases between. The CDR3 is 14 amino acids. The CDR3 bases are TGTGCCAGTTCATCTACAGGGAGCTCCTACGAGCAGTACTTC. It yields the protein CASSSTGSSYEQYF.

The rearrangement uses TRBV20-1 and TRBJ2-1, with 8 bases that match TRBD2. The length of the CDR3 is 14 residues. CDR1 is DFQATT and CDR2 is SNEGSKA in the germline V gene (reference sequence). V shed 0 bases and J 7 bases; nucleotides not matched to a gene: 5. Written as DNA, the CDR3 is TGCAGTGCTAGAGACCCTCAGCGGGGGAATGAGCAGTTCTTC. Its protein is CSARDPQRGNEQFF.

The chain carries TRBV24-1 and TRBJ2-4, with TRBD2 matching over 9 bases. Unmatched junction bases numbered 8, after V lost 9 bases and J lost 6 bases. Per the germline V gene, CDR1 is KGHDR and CDR2 is SFDVKD. The CDR3 has 14 amino acids. CDR3 nucleotides: TGTGCCACCCAAGATAGCGGGAGAGGAAACATTCAGTACTTC. Translating gives CATQDSGRGNIQYF.

The chain joins TRBV29-1 to TRBJ2-5, with D maybe TRBD1 (6 bases). V lost 0 bases and J lost 4, with 24 bases in between. This CDR3 is built from 18 residues. Germline lookup yields CDR1 SQVTM and CDR2 ANQGSEA. This CDR3 reads CSVEDPKGVDRRLETQYF. CDR3 nucleotide sequence: TGCAGCGTTGAAGACCCAAAGGGGGTTGATAGAAGGTTAGAGACCCAGTACTTC.

This clonotype was found a few times. V and J are TRBV10-3 and TRBJ2-7; no clear D gene. This CDR3 has 12 amino acids. Germline CDR1 ENHRY, CDR2 SYGVKD. Trimming removed 0 bases at V and 5 bases at J, with 5 bases between. CDR3 residues: CAISESNHEQYF. The CDR3, as DNA: TGTGCCATCAGTGAGTCGAACCACGAGCAGTACTTC.

The V call is TRBV2, the J call TRBJ1-1, with D perhaps TRBD1 (5 bases). The CDR3 length is 13 residues. The V end lost 6 bases, the J end lost 3 bases, and 11 bases lay between the germline ends. Per germline, CDR1 SNHLY and CDR2 FYNNEI. This CDR3 reads CASREQDYTEAFF. The CDR3 DNA sequence: TGTGCCAGCAGAGAACAGGACTACACTGAAGCTTTCTTT.

Concerning this clonotype: A read error is possible here, since a much larger clone lies one base away. This sequence joins TRBV30 and TRBJ2-3, with 7 bases fitting TRBD1. After removal of 3 bases from V and 14 bases from J, the junction contained 14 bases not matched to a gene. The CDR3 length is 13 residues. Germline V gene data show CDR1 as GTSNPN and CDR2 as SVGIG (reference sequence). The CDR3 DNA follows: TGTGCCTGGAGCGAGGACAGGAGAGTAACCGCGTATTTT. Its translation is CAWSEDRRVTAYF.

The chain links TRBV10-3 to TRBJ1-5; TRBD1 aligns across 9 bases. The ends lost 0 bases at V and 9 bases at J; junction bases unmatched: 6. This CDR3 contains 15 residues. Germline lookup yields CDR1 ENHRY and CDR2 SYGVKD. CDR3 DNA sequence: TGTGCCATCAGTGAGTCGTGGGACAGGGAAGGGCCCCAGCATTTT. It translates to CAISESWDREGPQHF.

This clonotype was found many times. This rearrangement joins TRBV12-3 or TRBV12-4 to TRBJ1-1; D may be TRBD1 (5 bases). The V end lost 1 base, the J end lost 0 bases, and 12 bases lay between the germline ends. The CDR3 covers 16 residues. CDR3: CASSLGMGGLNTEAFF. CDR3 bases: TGTGCCAGCAGTTTAGGGATGGGGGGTTTGAACACTGAAGCTTTCTTT.

The chain couples TRBV24-1 to TRBJ2-1, with TRBD2 matching 8 bases. This CDR3 has 16 residues. Germline V gene lookup returns CDR1 KGHDR and CDR2 SFDVKD. The trim removed 1 base at V and 5 bases at J, leaving 6 bases unmatched. CDR3 loop: CATSDFPGGINNEQFF. The CDR3 DNA sequence: TGTGCCACCAGTGATTTCCCGGGAGGGATAAACAATGAGCAGTTCTTC.

V usage is TRBV7-9 and J usage is TRBJ2-3, with D perhaps matching TRBD1 or TRBD2 (5 bases each). Germline CDR1 and CDR2: SEHNR and FQNEAQ (reference sequence). The CDR3 spans 16 residues. Deletions cut 1 base from V and 8 bases from J, with 19 bases between. This CDR3 reads CASSLELARGTGTQYF. For the CDR3, the DNA is TGTGCCAGCAGCTTAGAACTTGCGAGGGGTACCGGTACGCAGTATTTT.

The chain combines TRBV28 with TRBJ2-7, with D possibly being TRBD1 or TRBD2 (5 bases each). Germline V lookup: CDR1 MDHEN, CDR2 SYDVKM. V lost 1 base and J lost 3, with 22 bases in between. This CDR3 region has 18 residues. In DNA form, the CDR3 reads TGTGCCAGCAGTTTATCCCCCCTATTAGGGGAGACTTTCTACGAGCAGTACTTC. It codes for CASSLSPLLGETFYEQYF.